A single sample gave rise to the 8 T cell receptor beta chains below, sequenced in a study of blood T cell repertoires in COVID-19. Only in-frame clones appear in the TCRdb table, and some are missing; sequencing was by immunoSEQ multiplex PCR. The profile shows about 29,000 clones, 80% to 90% of them singletons. Material for sequencing was peripheral blood. The receptors were gathered from a human donor in a cohort sampled during active COVID-19.

CDR3 sequence reads: CAISPPGQGYGYTF. Here the CDR3 DNA reads TGTGCCATCAGCCCACCGGGACAGGGTTATGGCTACACCTTC. This chain joins TRBV10-3 and TRBJ1-2; 9 bases line up with TRBD1. Germline V gene sequence: CDR1 ENHRY, CDR2 SYGVKD. CDR3 length: 14 amino acids. V lost 6 bases, J lost 5 bases, and 7 bases stayed unmatched.

V usage is TRBV5-5 and J usage is TRBJ2-7; D is possibly TRBD2 (5 bases). The V end lost 1 base, the J end lost 3 bases, and 8 bases lay between the germline ends. CDR1 and CDR2 (germline): SGHKS, YYEKEE (reference sequence). The CDR3 is made up of 13 amino acids. CDR3 protein: CASSLTGDYEQYF. DNA of the CDR3: TGTGCCAGCAGCTTGACCGGGGACTACGAGCAGTACTTC.

CDR3 loop: CASSWGQGIPLHF. In nucleotides, the CDR3 is TGTGCCAGCAGCTGGGGACAGGGCATTCCACTCCACTTT. The gene calls are TRBV5-6 and TRBJ1-6, with TRBD1 matching 9 bases. From germline, CDR1 is SGHDT and CDR2 YYEEEE. The length of the CDR3 is 13 residues. The V gene end was trimmed by 3 bases and the J gene end by 16 bases; junction bases not matched to a gene: 8. Full variable domain (missing parts from reference TRBV5-6 and TRBJ1-6): DAGVTQSPTHLIKTRGQQVTLRCSPKSGHDTVSWYQQALGQGPQFIFQYYEEEERQRGNFPDRFSGHQFPNYSSELNVNALLLGDSALYLCASSWGQGIPLHFGNGTRLTVT.

The CDR3 DNA reads as TGTGCCACCAGCCGGTGGGGGGAAAACATTCAGTACTTC. This translates into CATSRWGENIQYF. The chain has TRBV24-1 and TRBJ2-4; tentatively, D is TRBD2 (6 bases). This CDR3 is built from 13 residues. Trimming stripped 7 bases from V and 5 bases from J, with 11 bases between. Germline V gene data show CDR1 as KGHDR and CDR2 as SFDVKD.

This chain connects TRBV27 to TRBJ2-7; 11 bases agree with TRBD1. CDR1 is MNHEY and CDR2 is SMNVEV in the germline V gene (reference sequence). This CDR3 region has 15 residues. V was clipped by 6 bases and J by 2 bases; unmatched bases: 6. The CDR3 DNA reads TGTGCCAGCAGAGACCGGACAGGGGGCCCCTACGAGCAGTACTTC. Translation gives CASRDRTGGPYEQYF.

The chain recombines TRBV7-2 with TRBJ2-7, with 7 bases identical to TRBD2. The CDR3 is made up of 15 amino acids. V lost 0 bases, J lost 1 base, and 3 bases stayed unmatched. From germline, CDR1 is SGHTA and CDR2 FQGNSA. The CDR3 sequence: CASSLAGGFSYEQYF. CDR3 DNA: TGTGCCAGCAGCTTAGCGGGGGGGTTTTCCTACGAGCAGTACTTC.

The J gene is TRBJ2-2, the V gene TRBV19, with 7 bases that match TRBD2. The CDR3 length is 18 residues. The germline V gene encodes CDR1 LNHDA and CDR2 SQIVND (reference sequence). V gave up 3 bases and J gave up 2 bases; unmatched junction bases: 12. The CDR3 protein is CASSISGPTDQNTGELFF. CDR3 nucleotides: TGTGCCAGTAGTATTAGCGGGCCAACCGACCAAAACACCGGGGAGCTGTTTTTT.

This clone has just one count. The rearrangement joins TRBV18 to TRBJ2-3, with 9 positions matching TRBD2. CDR1 is KGHSH and CDR2 is LQKENI in the germline V gene. The CDR3 sequence is 17 residues long. Trimming took 2 bases from V and 3 from J; bases not matched to a gene: 9. The CDR3 DNA sequence: TGTGCCAGCTCACCAGGGCGGAGGAGCGGGGGGACAGATACGCAGTATTTT. It codes for CASSPGRRSGGTDTQYF.